Reported below is one TCR beta chain. The antigen it recognizes is unknown. Base qualities are not recorded, but no much larger clone differs from it by a single base. The sample originates from a study of beta chain features in type 1 diabetes (dated 2018 in TCRdb). Broadly, across the study: No differences in mean age, gender distribution, total cell number or subset yield were found between patients and healthy donors. A total of approximately 99,000,000 sorted cells were examined across all samples, and RNA yield correlated strongly with the number of cells per subset. In the study, recently diagnosed type 1 diabetes patients and matched healthy donors were compared on the TCRB repertoires of their sorted circulating CD4+ T cell subsets. Whereas all 28 donors provided naive and central memory subsets, regulatory and stem cell-like memory subsets were isolated from just 8 patients and roughly 8 healthy donors.

From each donor, a single peripheral blood sample of about 100 mL on average was drawn into heparinised tubes. A BD FACSAria II was used to sort naive, central memory, regulatory and stem cell-like memory CD4+ T cells with a panel that included CD45RO, CCR7, CD25, CD127, CD95 and CD27. Every sorted population had a purity above 98%. Right away, PBMCs were isolated by Lymphoprep density gradient centrifugation and were stained directly, with no culture step. Samples were stained and sorted in pairs, with one healthy donor and one patient per experiment, so that batch effects were minimized. What the authors observed across the whole study: Only small numbers of individuals were included in the HLA sub-analyses, which left unresolved whether HLA type had any influence on TCRB rearrangement. In all four CD4+ subsets, TCRB CDR3 length was moderately but significantly shorter in type 1 diabetes patients. Patients with type 1 diabetes made fewer insertions and deleted more nucleotides at VDJ recombination sites, implying thymic rearrangement abnormalities. Because cDNA was sequenced instead of genomic DNA, activated cells with high expression could be over-represented, although the groups did not differ in activation or CD3 levels. Naive, central memory and regulatory TCRB repertoires appeared more similar among patients than among healthy donors. Shorter templates might be favored by PCR, yet because patient and control samples were amplified and corrected together, any such skew would affect both groups equally.

The High Capacity cDNA Reverse Transcription Kit was used to reverse transcribe all of the isolated RNA, meaning that expressed TCRB transcripts were what got sequenced. Survey-depth immunoSEQ sequencing was performed on stem cell-like memory T cell samples, with an average of approximately 1 million total reads per sample. Sorted cells were lysed in RLT buffer and RNA was extracted with DNase-treated RNeasy Micro or Mini kits, depending on cell number. To prevent cross-contamination, every cell subset was processed on its own, while patient and healthy donor samples were processed together. TCRB sequences were amplified from cDNA with the immunoSEQ multiplex PCR, producing 87-bp fragments spanning the CDR3 region. Sequencing of the amplicons was performed on the Illumina HiSeq platform. The original methods were these. Synthetic template baselines were used to correct PCR bias computationally, reads within Hamming distance 2 were collapsed together, and singletons that could not be merged were discarded. Reads were aligned to IMGT to assign V, D and J genes, CDR3 length, and insertions or deletions at six rearrangement sites. Clonotype counts were normalized to sorted cell number within each subset before computing true diversity and Gini coefficients with the tcR R package. Repertoire sharing was quantified using the overlap coefficient calculated on TCRB nucleotide sequences. The immuneACCESS repertoire file appears here via TCRdb, limited to in-frame rearrangements. These files lack a portion of the clones; in checked studies, under half of the deficit traces to unresolved V genes, and the cause of the others is not known. V and J calls plus clone size are reproduced from that table; the DNA served to infer D and trimming. This sample holds tens of thousands of clones; roughly two thirds were observed only once. Of the sample, roughly 1.1% falls within the top ten clones.

V loses 3 bases, J loses 7 bases, and the germline ends lie 14 bases apart. Inclusive of the bounding cysteine and phenylalanine, the CDR3 is 14 residues long. Only the CDR3 part of the read is kept: 42 bases, read in frame from the first base. The CDR1 and CDR2 encoded by the germline V gene are SGHRS and YFSETQ. The clonotype comes from a woman aged 40-49 years with type 1 diabetes. Recombination linked TRBV5-1 to TRBJ1-5, and possibly TRBD1, on 5 matching bases. The source material was stem cell memory CD4+ T cells from blood. The sample's cell subset or site label, in plain terms: stem cell-like memory CD4+ T cells. The CDR3 corresponds to CASSWGGGGQPQHF. In nucleotide form, the sequence is TGCGCCAGCAGCTGGGGTGGGGGAGGACAGCCCCAGCATTTT.